Each of the 4 T cell receptor beta chains below was sequenced from the same sample in a study of blood T cells in healthy people across ages. Alongside a J-beta primer mix, a sample-barcoded 5' primer served in a second PCR lasting roughly 6 to 12 cycles. Each CDR3 protein is one row after TCRdb ran MiXCR on the 5' RACE reads. Among fewer than 800,000 distinct CDR3 sequences listed, around a fifth were seen once. The sample taken for sequencing was blood. The receptors originated from a man in his 70s in good health.

The gene calls are TRBV7-2 and TRBJ2-3; 7 nucleotides align to TRBD1. Germline V gene lookup returns CDR1 SGHTA and CDR2 FQGNSA. Losses at the gene ends were 6 bases for V and 8 bases for J; bases not matched to a gene: 8. This CDR3 contains 13 residues. The CDR3 region is CASSSGQAGTQYF. Here the CDR3 DNA reads TGTGCCAGCAGTTCTGGACAGGCGGGTACGCAGTATTTT.

This clonotype was seen a handful of times. V usage is TRBV6-2 or TRBV6-3 and J usage is TRBJ2-7; 10 bases are shared with TRBD1. This CDR3 spans 14 amino acids. CDR1 and CDR2 from the germline V gene are MNHEY and SVGEGT. Germline trimming cut 4 bases from V and 6 bases from J; bases unmatched to any gene: 6. The CDR3 loop is CASSSSDRGSEQYF. The CDR3 coding sequence is TGTGCCAGCAGTTCCTCGGACAGGGGGAGCGAGCAGTACTTC.

The chain recombines TRBV5-1 with TRBJ2-5; 10 nucleotides agree with TRBD2. TRBJ2-1 matches the DNA end more closely, so the J call is doubtful. From germline, CDR1 is SGHRS and CDR2 YFSETQ. This CDR3 is built from 14 residues. The DNA for the CDR3 is TGCGCCAGTCGAGATCAGCGGGGGGGCAATGAGCAGTTCTTC. Translating gives CASRDQRGGNEQFF.

This clonotype was counted between two and nine times. The rearrangement links TRBV20-1 to TRBJ2-1, with a possible D match to TRBD2 (6 bases). V shed 2 bases and J shed 5 bases, with 16 bases lying between them. Germline V gives CDR1 DFQATT, CDR2 SNEGSKA (reference sequence). This CDR3 is built from 15 residues. In DNA form, the CDR3 reads TGCAGTGCTAGAAGACTAGAATGGGCAGACAATGAGCAGTTCTTC. This translates into CSARRLEWADNEQFF.